Included here is one T cell receptor (beta chain) sequence, with context. This record belongs to a study of cytomegalovirus exposure and HLA in healthy donors. Germline V lookup: CDR1 MDHEN, CDR2 SYDVKM. V was cut by 3 bases and J by 6 bases, with 14 bases left in between. CDR3 length equals 14 residues. Clones were sequenced by immunoSEQ multiplex PCR, and TCRdb holds only the in-frame ones, with some missing. The repertoire consists of about 110,000 clones, with approximately 86% occurring once and the leading ten covering roughly 3%. J is TRBJ1-2 and V is TRBV28; TRBD1 is a possible D gene (5 bases). This TCR came from a woman aged 18-29 years in good health and CMV-seronegative. The sample comprised PBMCs. The CDR3 nucleotides read TGTGCCAGCAGTTTGGGGTCAGGGCGTAATGGCTACACCTTC. This gives the protein CASSLGSGRNGYTF.